This T cell receptor beta chain was recorded in a study of T cell responses to AZD1222 COVID-19 vaccine. General observations from the study: At 160-218 and 743-854, vaccine-associated CD4 TCRs were dominant, and they spanned spike. Variant regions that are unmutated are reportedly the target of nearly half of spike-specific TCRs.

Points on this clone: Its target is unknown.

Sequencing used immunoSEQ multiplex PCR; TCRdb keeps in-frame clones, though not all of them. This table holds approximately 130,000 clones, over 85% found once. This CDR3 has 12 amino acids. Germline CDR1 and CDR2: MDHEN and SYDVKM. Trimming stripped 6 bases from V and 5 bases from J, with 10 bases between. The J gene is TRBJ1-2, the V gene TRBV28, with D tentatively TRBD1 (5 bases). Sample: peripheral blood, taken 28 days after the second AZD1222 dose. The TCR was taken from an adult who received the AZD1222 COVID-19 vaccine. This CDR3 is CASRTASYGYTF. DNA for the CDR3: TGTGCCAGCAGGACAGCTAGTTATGGCTACACCTTC.